The following is a TCR beta chain sequence with its context. The entry originates in a study of blood T cell repertoires in COVID-19. Study details: The study drew acute and convalescent COVID-19 samples from the United States, Italy and Spain. From T cells, B-cell-depleted T cells, or PBMCs came the material, which was cDNA or gDNA.

In the original workflow: Nucleated cell number was recorded as an estimate derived from reference gene primer amplification. Only in-frame clones appear in the TCRdb table, and some are missing; sequencing was by immunoSEQ multiplex PCR. Clonal size and the V and J genes are those of that table, whereas D and trimming came from the DNA. This sample has fewer than 200,000 clones, with roughly nine tenths found just once. The specimen sequenced was peripheral blood. The TCR sequence derives from a man between 60 and 75 years old with acute or convalescent COVID-19.

CDR3 bases: TGTGCCAGCAGCGCGGACAGGGGGGCTCCCGGGGAGCTGTTTTTT. It specifies CASSADRGAPGELFF. The V call is TRBV7-3, the J call TRBJ2-2; 10 bases map to TRBD1. CDR3 length equals 15 residues. CDR1 SGHTA and CDR2 FQGTGA come from the germline V gene. V gave up 5 bases and J gave up 6 bases; unmatched junction bases: 6.